These 26 T cell receptor beta chains came from one sample sequenced in a study of T-cell reconstitution after alpha-beta-depleted transplantation in children. It was with unique molecular identifiers that the TCRbeta library was prepared. TCRdb itself ran the PCR reads through MiXCR, one entry per CDR3 protein. The data hold nearly 400,000 distinct CDR3 sequences, with 20% observed a single time. The specimen was PBMCs from the stem cell graft donor, collected from the stem cell graft. The receptor set was obtained from a human donor who donated a stem cell graft to a child with acute myeloid leukemia.

This clonotype was observed a few times. The V and J genes are TRBV6-1 and TRBJ1-2; 11 bases line up with TRBD1. Germline lookup yields CDR1 MNHNS and CDR2 SASEGT. Germline trimming cut 6 bases from V and 8 bases from J; bases unmatched to any gene: 20. This CDR3 has 18 residues. The CDR3 coding sequence is TGTGCCAGCAGGACCGGGACAGGGGGGATGAGGGTTGCGGGAGGCTACACCTTC. Its translation: CASRTGTGGMRVAGGYTF.

This clonotype showed up many times. This chain uses TRBV20-1 with TRBJ2-1; 10 nucleotides match TRBD2. The CDR3 extends over 15 amino acids. With V trimmed by 5 bases and J by 2 bases, 6 bases remained unmatched. Germline CDR1 is DFQATT and CDR2 is SNEGSKA (reference sequence). The CDR3 reads CSADTLAGTYNEQFF. Here the CDR3 DNA reads TGCAGTGCTGATACACTAGCGGGGACCTACAATGAGCAGTTCTTC.

This chain connects TRBV12-3 or TRBV12-4 to TRBJ2-1, with D maybe TRBD2 (6 bases). CDR3 length equals 12 residues. V lost 7 bases and J 6 bases, leaving 10 bases between the germline ends. The CDR3 DNA sequence: TGTGCCAGCACCCGGCGGGGCAATGAGCAGTTCTTC. This encodes CASTRRGNEQFF.

In its sample, this clonotype was seen many times. The V gene is TRBV4-1, the J gene TRBJ2-7; D not resolved. The V and J ends lost 2 bases and 0 bases respectively, with 5 bases between them. The CDR3 is 13 residues long. Per germline, CDR1 MGHRA and CDR2 YSYEKL. CDR3 sequence reads: CASSQPASYEQYF. DNA for the CDR3: TGCGCCAGCAGCCAACCAGCCTCCTACGAGCAGTACTTC.

The chain is built from TRBV20-1 and TRBJ2-7; 10 nucleotides align to TRBD2. Germline V gene data show CDR1 as DFQATT and CDR2 as SNEGSKA (reference sequence). J was trimmed by 5 bases and V by 6 bases; bases with no gene match: 1. The CDR3 runs to 11 residues. CDR3 residues: CSAGLANEQYF. The CDR3 DNA sequence: TGCAGTGCGGGACTAGCGAACGAGCAGTACTTC.

This clonotype was picked up a small number of times. The chain employs TRBV4-3 and TRBJ2-2; 10 bases map to TRBD2. V trimming: 1 base; J trimming: 3 bases; junction bases outside the gene matches: 5. Germline-derived CDR1 and CDR2 are LGHNA and YSLEER. The CDR3 is made up of 17 amino acids. DNA of the CDR3: TGCGCCAGCAGCCAAGTGGGTAGCGGGAGGTACACCGGGGAGCTGTTTTTT. It translates to CASSQVGSGRYTGELFF.

In its sample, this clonotype is medium-sized. The V call is TRBV20-1, the J call TRBJ1-1; no reliable D call. Germline loops: CDR1 DFQATT, CDR2 SNEGSKA (reference sequence). V lost 3 bases and J lost 0, with 8 bases in between. The CDR3 is 13 residues long. The CDR3 DNA reads TGCAGTGCTAGTCGTGGGCTGAACACTGAAGCTTTCTTT. Translation: CSASRGLNTEAFF.

The chain links TRBV10-3 to TRBJ2-7, with D possibly being TRBD1 (5 bases). Germline values: CDR1 ENHRY, CDR2 SYGVKD. V was trimmed by 0 bases and J by 2 bases, leaving 14 bases between them. The CDR3 spans 16 residues. CDR3 loop: CAISESAREGAYEQYF. CDR3 coding DNA: TGTGCCATCAGTGAGTCGGCCAGGGAAGGTGCCTACGAGCAGTACTTC.

Many counts were recorded for this clonotype. The rearrangement uses TRBV20-1 and TRBJ2-7; perhaps TRBD1 as D (6 bases). Germline V gene lookup returns CDR1 DFQATT and CDR2 SNEGSKA (reference sequence). V gave up 1 base and J gave up 2 bases, with 12 bases separating them. The CDR3 length is 14 residues. For the CDR3, the DNA is TGCAGTGCTAGAGTAACAGGGTCCCCCTACGAGCAGTACTTC. This codes for CSARVTGSPYEQYF.

This clonotype occurred a few times. V and J are TRBV11-2 and TRBJ2-7, with D possibly called TRBD1 or TRBD2 (5 bases each). V was cut by 5 bases and J by 3 bases, with 29 bases left in between. Germline loops: CDR1 SGHAT, CDR2 FQNNGV. CDR3 length: 19 residues. CDR3 bases: TGTGCCAGCAGCCCCAGGACTGGCCACAATAGGGGACGTATCTACGAGCAGTACTTC. It specifies CASSPRTGHNRGRIYEQYF.

This clonotype occurred a few times. The V call is TRBV7-9, the J call TRBJ1-2; D possibly corresponds to TRBD1 (5 bases). V lost 6 bases to trimming and J lost 3 bases, with 11 bases between them. The V gene's germline CDR1 is SEHNR and CDR2 FQNEAQ (reference sequence). This CDR3 comprises 13 residues. The CDR3 DNA follows: TGTGCCAGCAGACCCAGGGATCACTATGGCTACACCTTC. As protein: CASRPRDHYGYTF.

This clonotype was counted many times. The junction departs from the called germline gene at one end, perhaps through a read error. The genes are TRBV10-3 and TRBJ2-1; TRBD2 agrees at 14 bases. Germline-derived CDR1 and CDR2 are ENHRY and SYGVKD. The CDR3 length is 14 residues. This chain's CDR3 is CAIKGTSGSVEQFF. In nucleotides, the CDR3 is TGTGCGATCAAGGGGACTAGCGGGAGTGTTGAGCAGTTCTTC.

This clonotype was recorded many times. The chain joins TRBV27 to TRBJ2-7; no reliable D call. The CDR3 is 14 amino acids. In germline, CDR1 is MNHEY, CDR2 SMNVEV (reference sequence). Trimming took off 3 bases at V and 3 bases at J, with 12 bases between the two ends. CDR3 residues: CASSLESPNYEQYF. The DNA of the CDR3 is TGTGCCAGCAGTTTGGAGAGCCCGAACTACGAGCAGTACTTC.

This clonotype was seen a handful of times. The chain employs TRBV11-2 and TRBJ2-2; 8 nucleotides line up with TRBD1. The CDR3 is made up of 17 amino acids. V lost 0 bases and J lost 5; bases outside the gene matches: 8. Germline lookup yields CDR1 SGHAT and CDR2 FQNNGV. This CDR3 reads CASSLDLQGAWTGELFF. CDR3 in DNA: TGTGCCAGCAGCTTAGACCTTCAGGGGGCTTGGACCGGGGAGCTGTTTTTT.

The sample holds one count of this clonotype. The CDR3 loop reads CATSHSGANGYTF. The CDR3 DNA sequence: TGTGCCACCAGTCACAGTGGAGCCAACGGCTACACCTTC. This chain links TRBV24-1 with TRBJ1-2; D gene unclear. Germline V gene lookup returns CDR1 KGHDR and CDR2 SFDVKD. Between the trimmed V and J ends, which lost 6 bases and 8 bases, there was a span of 15 bases. The CDR3 spans 13 residues.

The chain couples TRBV12-3 or TRBV12-4 to TRBJ2-1; 9 bases match TRBD1. The ends lost 4 bases at V and 0 bases at J; junction bases unmatched: 7. The CDR3 consists of 17 residues. This CDR3 reads CASSSGDRVSSYNEQFF. CDR3 bases: TGTGCCAGCAGTTCGGGGGACAGGGTAAGCTCCTACAATGAGCAGTTCTTC.

This chain joins TRBV7-9 and TRBJ1-1; no firm D call. The CDR3 has 12 amino acids. Germline V lookup: CDR1 SEHNR, CDR2 FQNEAQ (reference sequence). Trimming took 3 bases from V and 1 from J, leaving 3 bases between them. The CDR3 is CASSFGNTEAFF. The CDR3 DNA reads as TGTGCCAGCAGCTTCGGGAACACTGAAGCTTTCTTT.

A few counts support this clonotype. V and J are TRBV10-3 and TRBJ1-5; D may be TRBD1 (6 bases). The CDR3 is 15 amino acids. CDR1 is ENHRY and CDR2 is SYGVKD in the germline V gene. Deletions cut 3 bases from V and 4 bases from J, with 13 bases between. The CDR3 DNA follows: TGTGCCATCAGTGAAGACAGGTCCGGTAATCAGCCCCAGCATTTT. This codes for CAISEDRSGNQPQHF.

The chain links TRBV27 to TRBJ2-1; D perhaps matches TRBD2 (6 bases). Trimming shortened V by 6 bases and J by 5 bases, and 14 bases separated the two germline ends. This CDR3 has 14 residues. Germline V lookup: CDR1 MNHEY, CDR2 SMNVEV (reference sequence). This chain's CDR3 is CASRWAAGDNEQFF. DNA for the CDR3: TGTGCCAGCAGGTGGGCAGCGGGCGACAATGAGCAGTTCTTC.

The chain uses TRBV20-1 and TRBJ2-1, with D possibly being TRBD2 (5 bases). The germline CDR1 and CDR2 sequences are DFQATT and SNEGSKA (reference sequence). The CDR3 loop spans 16 amino acids. Trimming took off 5 bases at V and 0 bases at J, with 17 bases between the two ends. The CDR3 nucleotides read TGCAGTGCTCCGCGGACTGGGCCGAGCTCCTACAATGAGCAGTTCTTC. It is translated as CSAPRTGPSSYNEQFF.

This clonotype appeared a few times. The chain is built from TRBV28 and TRBJ2-7; D assignment may be TRBD1 or TRBD2 (5 bases each). This CDR3 comprises 15 residues. Per germline, CDR1 MDHEN and CDR2 SYDVKM. Trimming stripped 5 bases from V and 2 bases from J, with 16 bases between. The CDR3: CASSDSVGVTYEQYF. The DNA for the CDR3 is TGTGCCAGCAGTGACAGCGTGGGGGTCACCTACGAGCAGTACTTC.

The chain couples TRBV5-5 to TRBJ2-1; 11 nucleotides match TRBD2. The CDR3 length is 15 residues. Germline V gene sequence: CDR1 SGHKS, CDR2 YYEKEE (reference sequence). The trim removed 0 bases at V and 8 bases at J, leaving 4 bases unmatched. DNA for the CDR3: TGTGCCAGCAGCTTGGTACTAGCGGGAGCCGATGAGCAGTTCTTC. As protein: CASSLVLAGADEQFF.

This clonotype occurred a few times. This chain connects TRBV5-1 to TRBJ2-5; D remains ambiguous. V was clipped by 0 bases and J by 5 bases, with 8 bases between them. The CDR3 sequence is 13 residues long. CDR1 and CDR2 (germline): SGHRS, YFSETQ. The DNA for the CDR3 is TGCGCCAGCAGCTTGGAGGCTTTGGAGACCCAGTACTTC. Its translation: CASSLEALETQYF.

The rearrangement uses TRBV7-9 and TRBJ2-7; perhaps D is TRBD1 or TRBD2 (5 bases each). From germline, CDR1 is SEHNR and CDR2 FQNEAQ (reference sequence). The CDR3 runs to 14 residues. Between the trimmed V and J ends, which lost 6 bases and 5 bases, there was a span of 17 bases. As DNA, the CDR3 is TGTGCCAGCAGGCCTCGAGGGGCGCAGGACGAGCAGTACTTC. Residues: CASRPRGAQDEQYF.

The CDR3 is CSARDMGGNNEKLFF. In DNA form, the CDR3 reads TGCAGTGCTAGAGATATGGGCGGCAATAATGAAAAACTGTTTTTT. The chain uses TRBV20-1 and TRBJ1-4; D not resolved. CDR3 length: 15 residues. Trimming left V 0 bases short and J 4 bases short, with 12 bases between. Per the germline V gene, CDR1 is DFQATT and CDR2 is SNEGSKA (reference sequence).

This clonotype came up many times. CDR3 residues: CASRVTSWARYEQYF. CDR3 bases: TGTGCCAGCAGGGTGACTAGCTGGGCCCGTTACGAGCAGTACTTC. The chain is built from TRBV27 and TRBJ2-7; TRBD2 matches 7 bases. Germline V CDR1 and CDR2: MNHEY, SMNVEV (reference sequence). Trimming removed 6 bases from V and 4 bases from J; junction bases left unmatched: 12. The CDR3 is 15 residues long.